Below are 21 T cell receptor beta chains sequenced from a single sample in a study of regulatory T cells in long-lasting Graves disease. Time point described: newly diagnosed GD, antithyroid drugs for less than 3 months. The TCR library was made from RNA that had been extracted from PBMCs in TRIzol. TCR beta libraries were built with iRepertoire HTBI primers and Arm-PCR of CDR3 regions. TCRdb passed the multiplex PCR reads through MiXCR, listing each CDR3 protein once. Of roughly 420,000 distinct CDR3 sequences in the sample, around 15% were seen once. This sample was shared with a second study, whose subject was T cells in Graves' hyperthyroidism and ophthalmopathy.

Sequenced here: peripheral blood mononuclear cells (PBMCs), sampled at new diagnosis, from a patient treated with antithyroid drugs. These receptors were collected from a woman under 40 with Graves disease.

This clonotype was observed at least ten times. The rearrangement joins TRBV5-5 to TRBJ2-7; the match to TRBD2 covers 10 bases. V shed 0 bases, J shed 2 bases, and the junction held 2 bases outside the gene matches. The CDR3 totals 15 residues. Germline CDR1 reads SGHKS; CDR2 reads YYEKEE (reference sequence). The CDR3, as DNA: TGTGCCAGCAGCTTGGGACTAGCGGGTCCCTACGAGCAGTACTTC. The encoded protein is CASSLGLAGPYEQYF.

The chain carries TRBV5-4 and TRBJ2-3, with 11 bases matching TRBD2. V shed 5 bases and J 2 bases; nucleotides not matched to a gene: 10. The V gene's germline CDR1 is SGHNT and CDR2 YYREEE (reference sequence). This CDR3 is built from 17 residues. CDR3 region: CASRPGTSGRYTDTQYF. The CDR3 bases are TGTGCCAGCAGGCCCGGGACTAGCGGAAGATACACAGATACGCAGTATTTT.

This clonotype was observed a handful of times. The rearrangement joins TRBV29-1 to TRBJ1-1, with D hard to call. Germline V gene lookup returns CDR1 SQVTM and CDR2 ANQGSEA. The CDR3 is made up of 11 amino acids. V lost 7 bases and J lost 10, with 16 bases in between. The CDR3 nucleotides read TGCAGCGATGATGGTCCCCGGGGAGCTTTCTTT. Translated, it gives CSDDGPRGAFF.

In its sample, this clonotype was seen many times. The gene calls are TRBV28 and TRBJ2-4; possible D gene TRBD2, 7 bases. V was pared by 1 base and J by 6 bases, with 10 bases between. This CDR3 contains 14 residues. Germline CDR1 reads MDHEN; CDR2 reads SYDVKM. The CDR3 protein is CASSLSRGLNIQYF. The CDR3 bases are TGTGCCAGCAGTTTATCGCGGGGGCTAAACATTCAGTACTTC. The variable domain in full, with the rest retrieved from reference TRBV28 and TRBJ2-4, is DVKVTQSSRYLVKRTGEKVFLECVQDMDHENMFWYRQDPGLGLRLIYFSYDVKMKEKGDIPEGYSVSREKKERFSLILESASTNQTSMYLCASSLSRGLNIQYFGAGTRLSVL.

About this clonotype itself: One base separates it from a far larger clone, so it is likely a read error. CDR3 in DNA: TGCAGTGCTAGAGATCAGAGAGGAAGCAATGAGCAGTACTTC. Translation gives CSARDQRGSNEQYF. V and J are TRBV20-1 and TRBJ2-5; no reliable D call. Germline V gene lookup returns CDR1 DFQATT and CDR2 SNEGSKA (reference sequence). This CDR3 region has 14 residues. The V end lost 0 bases, the J end lost 11 bases, and 19 bases lay between the germline ends.

In this sample, this clonotype turned up many times. This chain links TRBV27 with TRBJ2-7; no firm D call. Per germline, CDR1 MNHEY and CDR2 SMNVEV (reference sequence). V was trimmed by 5 bases and J by 0 bases, leaving 14 bases between them. This CDR3 is 15 amino acids long. The CDR3 coding sequence is TGTGCCAGCAGTGGCGGTGAGACGAACTCCTACGAGCAGTACTTC. Translation: CASSGGETNSYEQYF.

This clonotype has at least ten counts. The chain links TRBV30 to TRBJ2-1; no reliable D call. Per the germline V gene, CDR1 is GTSNPN and CDR2 is SVGIG (reference sequence). V was trimmed by 0 bases and J by 0 bases, leaving 3 bases between them. The CDR3 has 13 residues. The CDR3 nucleotides are TGTGCCTGGAGTGTACGCTCCTACAATGAGCAGTTCTTC. This translates into CAWSVRSYNEQFF.

Only a few counts were recorded for this clonotype. The chain combines TRBV10-3 with TRBJ2-5; unclear D gene. The ends were cut back, 2 bases at V and 7 bases at J, with 11 bases in the middle. CDR1 is ENHRY, CDR2 SYGVKD, per germline. This CDR3 is 13 amino acids long. CDR3 in amino acids: CAISEDGWGTQYF. As DNA, the CDR3 is TGTGCCATCAGTGAGGACGGTTGGGGGACCCAGTACTTC.

This clonotype has ten or more counts. The rearrangement joins TRBV3-1 to TRBJ2-6, with D perhaps TRBD2 (6 bases). CDR1 and CDR2 (germline): LGHDT, YNNKEL (reference sequence). Trimming left V 0 bases short and J 4 bases short, with 16 bases between. The CDR3 totals 18 residues. The chain's CDR3 is CASSQETSGDWGANVLTF. For the CDR3, the DNA is TGTGCCAGCAGCCAAGAAACGTCGGGGGATTGGGGGGCCAACGTCCTGACTTTC.

This clonotype was seen ten or more times. The chain links TRBV12-3 or TRBV12-4 to TRBJ1-1, with 7 bases matching TRBD1. With V trimmed by 5 bases and J by 1 base, 4 bases remained unmatched. This CDR3 has 14 residues. The CDR3 loop is CASSTQGENTEAFF. DNA for the CDR3: TGTGCCAGCAGTACCCAGGGGGAGAACACTGAAGCTTTCTTT.

This clonotype showed up just a few times. This chain links TRBV5-1 with TRBJ2-1; D call uncertain. V dropped 1 base and J dropped 4 bases, with 15 bases sitting between them. The CDR3 loop spans 16 amino acids. CDR1 is SGHRS, CDR2 YFSETQ, per germline. The DNA of the CDR3 is TGCGCCAGCAGCTTGAATGGCTTAGCAAGTTACAATGAGCAGTTCTTC. Residues: CASSLNGLASYNEQFF.

Regarding this clonotype: Since a much larger clone is just one base distant, this may be a read error. The chain carries TRBV7-3 and TRBJ2-3, with TRBD1 as a possible D gene (7 bases). Germline V gives CDR1 SGHTA, CDR2 FQGTGA. The CDR3 has 15 residues. In DNA form, the CDR3 reads TGTACCAGCAGCCGACTAGGGGGCGCAGGGGATACGCAGTATTTT. It encodes CTSSRLGGAGDTQYF.

This clonotype was counted a few times. V gene TRBV29-1 combines with J gene TRBJ2-1, with 15 bases identical to TRBD2. V was clipped by 7 bases and J by 0 bases; unmatched bases: 7. The CDR3 runs 17 residues. Germline CDR1 reads SQVTM; CDR2 reads ANQGSEA. DNA of the CDR3: TGCAGCGACCTGGGACTAGCGGGAGGTCCCTCCTACAATGAGCAGTTCTTC. Translating gives CSDLGLAGGPSYNEQFF.

This clonotype was seen at least ten times. V usage is TRBV29-1 and J usage is TRBJ2-1; 12 bases map to TRBD2. This CDR3 has 12 residues. Germline V CDR1 and CDR2: SQVTM, ANQGSEA. The V segment lost 7 bases and the J segment 12 bases; nucleotides outside the gene matches: 7. The CDR3 sequence is CSATSGRLGQFF. In DNA form, the CDR3 reads TGCAGCGCGACTAGCGGGAGATTGGGGCAGTTCTTC.

Points on this clonotype: This clone may be a read error of a much larger clone one base away. The rearrangement joins TRBV19 to TRBJ1-1; tentative D call: TRBD1 (6 bases). The germline V and J ends were trimmed by 2 bases and 3 bases, with 19 bases remaining between them. The CDR3 is 17 amino acids. Germline V gene sequence: CDR1 LNHDA, CDR2 SQIVND (reference sequence). The CDR3 bases are TGTGCCAGTAGTATAACCTTGGCAGGGGCGGAAGACACTGAAGCTTTCTTT. Protein product: CASSITLAGAEDTEAFF.

This clonotype turned up a few times. The chain recombines TRBV5-1 with TRBJ2-5, with TRBD1 as a possible D gene (5 bases). The CDR3 runs 14 residues. Per germline, CDR1 SGHRS and CDR2 YFSETQ. Trimming stripped 1 base from V and 4 bases from J, with 11 bases between. The CDR3 region is CASSLRGSGETQYF. The CDR3 nucleotides are TGCGCCAGCAGCTTGAGGGGCTCTGGAGAGACCCAGTACTTC. Combining the CDR3 with reference TRBV5-1 and TRBJ2-5 gives the whole variable domain KAGVTQTPRYLIKTRGQQVTLSCSPISGHRSVSWYQQTPGQGLQFLFEYFSETQRNKGNFPGRFSGRQFSNSRSEMNVSTLELGDSALYLCASSLRGSGETQYFGPGTRLLVL.

V and J are TRBV7-8 and TRBJ1-2, with D possibly TRBD1 on 5 matching bases. The germline CDR1 and CDR2 sequences are SGHVS and FQNEAQ. This CDR3 spans 20 amino acids. The V end was cut by 2 bases, the J end by 8 bases, with 33 bases between. CDR3 nucleotides: TGTGCCAGCAGCTTATGGGGCGGCAGGGAGGGGAGTCACGGGCCGGGAGGCTACACCTTC. As protein: CASSLWGGREGSHGPGGYTF.

The chain combines TRBV18 with TRBJ2-2, with 13 bases fitting TRBD2. In germline, CDR1 is KGHSH, CDR2 LQKENI. V lost 6 bases, J lost 5 bases, and 9 bases stayed unmatched. The CDR3 totals 17 residues. CDR3 region: CASSPRRTSGSTGELFF. CDR3 nucleotides: TGTGCCAGCTCCCCTCGACGGACTAGCGGGAGTACCGGGGAGCTGTTTTTT.

This clonotype was observed at least ten times. The chain carries TRBV18 and TRBJ1-3, with 9 nucleotides matching TRBD1. The germline V gene encodes CDR1 KGHSH and CDR2 LQKENI. J gave up 2 bases and V 4 bases, and 12 bases lay outside the gene matches. The CDR3 covers 18 residues. In DNA form, the CDR3 reads TGTGCCAGCTCACAAACCCCAGCGGGACAGGGTACTGGAAACACCATATATTTT. Its translation is CASSQTPAGQGTGNTIYF. Supplemented by reference TRBV18 and TRBJ1-3, the full variable domain reads NAGVMQNPRHLVRRRGQEARLRCSPMKGHSHVYWYRQLPEEGLKFMVYLQKENIIDESGMPKERFSAEFPKEGPSILRIQQVVRGDSAAYFCASSQTPAGQGTGNTIYFGEGSWLTVV.

V usage is TRBV10-3 and J usage is TRBJ2-1; the D gene is possibly TRBD1 (6 bases). The germline V and J ends were trimmed by 4 bases and 4 bases, with 11 bases remaining between them. The germline V gene has CDR1 ENHRY and CDR2 SYGVKD. The CDR3 spans 14 residues. This CDR3 is CAISGTDSYNEQFF. Written as DNA, the CDR3 is TGTGCCATCAGTGGGACAGATTCTTACAATGAGCAGTTCTTC.

This clonotype occurred a few times. A much larger clonotype is one base distant, so this may be a read error. This sequence joins TRBV18 and TRBJ1-2, with D possibly matching TRBD1 (6 bases). The V end lost 3 bases, the J end lost 6 bases, and 17 bases lay between the germline ends. The CDR3 runs 15 residues. CDR1 KGHSH and CDR2 LQKENI come from the germline V gene. This chain's CDR3 is CASSPRAGESDGYTF. The DNA for the CDR3 is TGTGCCAGCTCACCTCGGGCAGGGGAGTCGGATGGCTACACCTTC.